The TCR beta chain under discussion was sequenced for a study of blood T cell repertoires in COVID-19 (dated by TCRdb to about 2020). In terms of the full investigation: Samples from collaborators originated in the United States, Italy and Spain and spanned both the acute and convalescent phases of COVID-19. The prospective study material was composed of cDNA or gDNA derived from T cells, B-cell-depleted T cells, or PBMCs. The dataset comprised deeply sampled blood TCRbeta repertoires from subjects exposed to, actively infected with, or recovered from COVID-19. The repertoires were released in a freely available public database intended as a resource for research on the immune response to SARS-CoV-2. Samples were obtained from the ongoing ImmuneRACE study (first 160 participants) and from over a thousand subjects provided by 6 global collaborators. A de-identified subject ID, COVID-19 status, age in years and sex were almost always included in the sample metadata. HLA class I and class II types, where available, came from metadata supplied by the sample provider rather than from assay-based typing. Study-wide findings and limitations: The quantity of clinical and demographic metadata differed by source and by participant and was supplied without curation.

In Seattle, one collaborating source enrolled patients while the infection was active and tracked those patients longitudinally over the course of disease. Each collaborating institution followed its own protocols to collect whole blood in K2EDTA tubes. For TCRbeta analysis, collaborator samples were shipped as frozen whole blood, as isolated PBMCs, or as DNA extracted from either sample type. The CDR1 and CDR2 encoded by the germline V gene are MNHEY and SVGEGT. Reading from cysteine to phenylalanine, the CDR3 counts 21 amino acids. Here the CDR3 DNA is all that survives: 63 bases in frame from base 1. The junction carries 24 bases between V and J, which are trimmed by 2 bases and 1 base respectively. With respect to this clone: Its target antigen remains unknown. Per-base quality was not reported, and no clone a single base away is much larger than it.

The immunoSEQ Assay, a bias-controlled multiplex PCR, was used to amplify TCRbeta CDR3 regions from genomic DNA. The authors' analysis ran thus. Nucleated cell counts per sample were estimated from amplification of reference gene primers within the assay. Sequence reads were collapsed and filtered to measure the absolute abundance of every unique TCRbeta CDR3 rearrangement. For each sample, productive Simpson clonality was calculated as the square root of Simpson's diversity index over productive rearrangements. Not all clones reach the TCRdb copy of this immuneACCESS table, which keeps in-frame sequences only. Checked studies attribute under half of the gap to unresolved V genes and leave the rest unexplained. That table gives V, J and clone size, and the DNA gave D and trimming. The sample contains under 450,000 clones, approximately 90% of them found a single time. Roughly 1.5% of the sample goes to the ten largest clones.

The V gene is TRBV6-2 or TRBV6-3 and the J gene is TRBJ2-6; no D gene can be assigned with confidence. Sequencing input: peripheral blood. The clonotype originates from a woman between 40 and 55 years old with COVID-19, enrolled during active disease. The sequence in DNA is TGTGCCAGCAGTTACCTTTTTCAATCCGAGCTTGCGCTGTCTGGGGCCAACGTCCTGACTTTC. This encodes CASSYLFQSELALSGANVLTF.